The 6 T cell receptor beta chains in this list originate from one sample, sequenced in a study of blood T cell repertoires in COVID-19. Repertoires were generated with immunoSEQ multiplex PCR, while TCRdb's copy carries only in-frame clones and drops some. The sample gives roughly 140,000 clones, around 81% of which show up once; around 6.2% is in the top ten. The sequenced sample was PBMCs or T cells enriched from blood (not recorded which). The source of these receptors is a woman between 40 and 50 years old who had recovered from COVID-19.

The chain couples TRBV2 to TRBJ2-1, with TRBD2 matching 10 bases. V gave up 1 base and J gave up 4 bases; unmatched junction bases: 10. The CDR3 is 18 residues long. CDR1 is SNHLY and CDR2 is FYNNEI in the germline V gene. CDR3 sequence: CASSEGGIGLAEYNEQFF. As DNA, the CDR3 is TGTGCCAGCAGTGAAGGCGGCATAGGACTAGCGGAGTACAATGAGCAGTTCTTC.

This chain joins TRBV12-3 or TRBV12-4 and TRBJ1-1; 11 bases align to TRBD1. This CDR3 contains 13 residues. The V gene end was trimmed by 6 bases and the J gene end by 6 bases; junction bases not matched to a gene: 3. CDR3 loop: CASSPGQGAEAFF. The CDR3 DNA reads TGTGCCAGCAGCCCGGGACAGGGGGCTGAAGCTTTCTTT.

CDR3 coding DNA: TGTGCCAGCAGCTTATCCGGGGACAGAGAGACCCAGTACTTC. Amino acids: CASSLSGDRETQYF. This chain uses TRBV7-3 with TRBJ2-5; 7 bases align to TRBD1. CDR3 size: 14 residues. Germline CDR1 and CDR2: SGHTA and FQGTGA. The ends lost 2 bases at V and 4 bases at J; junction bases unmatched: 4.

The chain employs TRBV14 and TRBJ2-1; D uncertain. Looked up from germline, CDR1 is SGHDN and CDR2 is FVKESK. V was cut by 1 base and J by 1 base, with 5 bases left in between. The CDR3 totals 14 residues. The CDR3 sequence is CASSQVLSYNEQFF. The CDR3 DNA follows: TGTGCCAGCAGCCAAGTTCTATCCTACAATGAGCAGTTCTTC. Filled out from reference TRBV14 and TRBJ2-1, the complete variable domain reads EAGVTQFPSHSVIEKGQTVTLRCDPISGHDNLYWYRRVMGKEIKFLLHFVKESKQDESGMPNNRFLAERTGGTYSTLKVQPAELEDSGVYFCASSQVLSYNEQFFGPGTRLTVL.

The V gene is TRBV7-6, the J gene TRBJ1-2; D is unclear. The germline V gene encodes CDR1 SGHVS and CDR2 FNYEAQ. The V gene lost 5 bases and the J gene lost 4 bases, with 20 bases spanning the gap. The CDR3 consists of 16 residues. The CDR3 nucleotides read TGTGCCAGCAGCGCCTACTCGGGTGAGGGCCCCTATGGCTACACCTTC. Amino acid sequence: CASSAYSGEGPYGYTF.

The chain employs TRBV4-1 and TRBJ1-6, with unresolved D. V shed 0 bases and J shed 10 bases, with 10 bases lying between them. Looked up from germline, CDR1 is MGHRA and CDR2 is YSYEKL. The CDR3 is made up of 14 amino acids. Here the CDR3 reads CASSQELALSPLHF. CDR3 sequence (DNA): TGCGCCAGCAGCCAAGAATTAGCATTGTCACCCCTCCACTTT.